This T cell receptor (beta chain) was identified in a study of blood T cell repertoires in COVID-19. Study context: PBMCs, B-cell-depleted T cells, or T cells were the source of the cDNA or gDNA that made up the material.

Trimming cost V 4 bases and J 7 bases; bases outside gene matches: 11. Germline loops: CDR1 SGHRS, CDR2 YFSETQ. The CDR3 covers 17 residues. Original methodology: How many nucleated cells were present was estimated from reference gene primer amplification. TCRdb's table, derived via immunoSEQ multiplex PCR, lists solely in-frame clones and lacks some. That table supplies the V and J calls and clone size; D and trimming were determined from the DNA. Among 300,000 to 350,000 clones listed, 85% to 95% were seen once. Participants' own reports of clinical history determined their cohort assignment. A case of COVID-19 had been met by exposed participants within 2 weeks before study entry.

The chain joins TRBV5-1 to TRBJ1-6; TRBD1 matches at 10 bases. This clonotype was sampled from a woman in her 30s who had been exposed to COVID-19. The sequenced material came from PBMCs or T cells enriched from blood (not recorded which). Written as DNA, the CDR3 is TGCGCCAGCAGCAGTGCTTCGACAGGGGGCTCGAATTCACCCCTCCACTTT. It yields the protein CASSSASTGGSNSPLHF.